This record concerns one T cell receptor beta chain sequence. The CDR3 extends over 11 amino acids. In germline, CDR1 is DFQATT, CDR2 SNEGSKA (reference sequence). The trim removed 6 bases at V and 15 bases at J, leaving 8 bases unmatched. The PCR contained 60 Vbeta and 13 Jbeta primers. Clones were read by immunoSEQ multiplex PCR, and TCRdb kept only the in-frame ones, dropping some. The data show a few hundred thousand clones, 75% to 80% seen once. This entry comes from a study of cytomegalovirus exposure and HLA in healthy donors. Everyone who donated was a healthy bone marrow donor. The V gene is TRBV20-1, the J gene TRBJ1-4; 9 bases are shared with TRBD1. This clonotype was obtained from a man aged 18 to 30 in good health and CMV-seronegative. What was sequenced was PBMCs. In nucleotides, the CDR3 is TGCAGTGCGTCGGGGACAGGGTATATGTTTTTT. This translates into CSASGTGYMFF.